A selection of T cell receptor beta chains follows, all from one sample in a study of blood T cell repertoires in COVID-19. Generated by immunoSEQ multiplex PCR, the TCRdb table keeps only in-frame clones and is missing some. The top ten clones hold roughly 3.9% of a sample with 300,000 to 450,000 clones, 85% of them seen once. The sequenced sample consisted of peripheral blood. The receptors were sampled from a woman in her late teens or twenties with acute or convalescent COVID-19. Both conserved end residues are part of each CDR3. The order of the fields is CDR3 length, V gene, D gene, clone size, J gene, CDR3 DNA, CDR3 protein. The D gene is left open where the match is weak. Expanded clones are given a class, and other clones once, few, many or no size at all.

CDR3 length: 14; V gene: TRBV30; D gene: TRBD1; clone size: .; J gene: TRBJ1-5; CDR3 DNA: TGTGCCTGGAGTGTCGGACAGGGAGCTCAGCCCCAGCATTTT; CDR3 protein: CAWSVGQGAQPQHF
CDR3 length: 15; V gene: TRBV5-1; D gene: TRBD1; clone size: .; J gene: TRBJ2-3; CDR3 DNA: TGCGCCAGCAGCGGCCAAGGACAGGGAACAGATACGCAGTATTTT; CDR3 protein: CASSGQGQGTDTQYF
CDR3 length: 14; V gene: TRBV6-1; D gene: TRBD1; clone size: once; J gene: TRBJ1-2; CDR3 DNA: TGTGCCAGCAGTGAGTGGACAGGGGGGTATGGCTACACCTTC; CDR3 protein: CASSEWTGGYGYTF
CDR3 length: 17; V gene: TRBV10-3; D gene: TRBD2; clone size: .; J gene: TRBJ2-1; CDR3 DNA: TGTGCCATCAGTGGGGTAGCGGGGGGGTCCACGATTGATGAGCAGTTCTTC; CDR3 protein: CAISGVAGGSTIDEQFF
CDR3 length: 15; V gene: TRBV28; D gene: .; clone size: .; J gene: TRBJ1-2; CDR3 DNA: TGTGCCAGCAGTTTACCTAACTTAGGGGCGAGAGGCTACACCTTC; CDR3 protein: CASSLPNLGARGYTF
CDR3 length: 13; V gene: TRBV3-1/TRBV3-2; D gene: .; clone size: .; J gene: TRBJ2-3; CDR3 DNA: TGTGCCAGCAGAGGAAGCGCGGTAGATACGCAGTATTTT; CDR3 protein: CASRGSAVDTQYF
CDR3 length: 16; V gene: TRBV9; D gene: TRBD1; clone size: .; J gene: TRBJ2-7; CDR3 DNA: TGTGCCAGCAGTGCAGACCCGGACAGGGGGACCTACGAGCAGTACTTC; CDR3 protein: CASSADPDRGTYEQYF
CDR3 length: 16; V gene: TRBV6-6; D gene: TRBD1; clone size: .; J gene: TRBJ2-7; CDR3 DNA: TGTGCCAGCAGTTACCCCATAGACAGGGTTGGCTACGAGCAGTACTTC; CDR3 protein: CASSYPIDRVGYEQYF
CDR3 length: 13; V gene: TRBV19; D gene: .; clone size: .; J gene: TRBJ2-7; CDR3 DNA: TGTGCCAGTAGTATCGGGGGTTCGCGGGAGCAGTACTTC; CDR3 protein: CASSIGGSREQYF
CDR3 length: 14; V gene: TRBV6-5; D gene: TRBD1; clone size: .; J gene: TRBJ1-6; CDR3 DNA: TGTACGATGCCCCAGACAGGGGGTAATTCACCCCTCCACTTT; CDR3 protein: CTMPQTGGNSPLHF
CDR3 length: 12; V gene: TRBV30; D gene: .; clone size: .; J gene: TRBJ1-4; CDR3 DNA: TGTGCCTGGAGTGCCGGGAGAGAAAAACTGTTTTTT; CDR3 protein: CAWSAGREKLFF
CDR3 length: 14; V gene: TRBV6-5; D gene: TRBD2; clone size: .; J gene: TRBJ2-7; CDR3 DNA: TGTGCCAGCAGTCCCATAGCGGGATCCTACGAGCAGTACTTC; CDR3 protein: CASSPIAGSYEQYF
CDR3 length: 13; V gene: TRBV5-6; D gene: .; clone size: .; J gene: TRBJ1-5; CDR3 DNA: TGTGCCAGCAGCTCGACAGCTACAGAGCCCCAGCATTTT; CDR3 protein: CASSSTATEPQHF
CDR3 length: 13; V gene: TRBV27; D gene: .; clone size: .; J gene: TRBJ1-3; CDR3 DNA: TGTGCCAGCAGTTTTGACAGTGGAAACACCATATATTTT; CDR3 protein: CASSFDSGNTIYF
CDR3 length: 14; V gene: TRBV5-1; D gene: TRBD2; clone size: .; J gene: TRBJ2-7; CDR3 DNA: TGCGCCAGCAGCGTTAGCGGGAGGAACTACGAGCAGTACTTC; CDR3 protein: CASSVSGRNYEQYF
CDR3 length: 15; V gene: TRBV2; D gene: TRBD1; clone size: .; J gene: TRBJ1-2; CDR3 DNA: TGTGCCAGCAGTTGGGACAGGGGGCAAGTCTATGGCTACACCTTC; CDR3 protein: CASSWDRGQVYGYTF
CDR3 length: 14; V gene: TRBV3-1/TRBV3-2; D gene: .; clone size: once; J gene: TRBJ1-5; CDR3 DNA: TGTGCCAGCAGCCAAGACCGGGAAGGACAGCCCCAGCATTTT; CDR3 protein: CASSQDREGQPQHF
CDR3 length: 13; V gene: TRBV7-2; D gene: .; clone size: .; J gene: TRBJ1-2; CDR3 DNA: TGTGCCAGCAGCCCAAGTTCGGTCCGGACGGGAACCTTC; CDR3 protein: CASSPSSVRTGTF
CDR3 length: 12; V gene: TRBV10-2; D gene: TRBD1; clone size: .; J gene: TRBJ2-3; CDR3 DNA: TGCGCCAGCAGTCGGACAGGAGATACGCAGTATTTT; CDR3 protein: CASSRTGDTQYF
CDR3 length: 15; V gene: TRBV2; D gene: .; clone size: .; J gene: TRBJ1-6; CDR3 DNA: TGTGCCAGCAGTGTCCAGGGCGCGGCAAATTCACCCCTCCACTTT; CDR3 protein: CASSVQGAANSPLHF
CDR3 length: 13; V gene: TRBV12-3/TRBV12-4; D gene: .; clone size: .; J gene: TRBJ1-4; CDR3 DNA: TGTGCCAGCAGTTTCTCTGGGAAGGGAGAACTGTTTTTT; CDR3 protein: CASSFSGKGELFF
CDR3 length: 15; V gene: TRBV3-1/TRBV3-2; D gene: .; clone size: .; J gene: TRBJ1-3; CDR3 DNA: TGTGCCAGCGCGAGTGACACCAACTCTGGAAACACCATATATTTT; CDR3 protein: CASASDTNSGNTIYF
CDR3 length: 13; V gene: TRBV6-5; D gene: .; clone size: .; J gene: TRBJ1-2; CDR3 DNA: TGTGCCAGCAGCCCCACCTACAGGGATGGCTACACCTTC; CDR3 protein: CASSPTYRDGYTF
CDR3 length: 15; V gene: TRBV7-2; D gene: TRBD2; clone size: .; J gene: TRBJ2-1; CDR3 DNA: TGTGCCAGCACCCCGTCTAGCGGGAGGTACAATGAGCAGTTCTTC; CDR3 protein: CASTPSSGRYNEQFF
CDR3 length: 17; V gene: TRBV19; D gene: TRBD1; clone size: .; J gene: TRBJ2-7; CDR3 DNA: TGTGCCAGTAGTATTGGGGGACAGGGAGTTATACCCTACGAGCAGTACTTC; CDR3 protein: CASSIGGQGVIPYEQYF
CDR3 length: 13; V gene: TRBV7-9; D gene: .; clone size: .; J gene: TRBJ2-7; CDR3 DNA: TGTGCCAGCATGGCCGGCCAGGGGTGGGAGCAGTACTTC; CDR3 protein: CASMAGQGWEQYF
CDR3 length: 15; V gene: TRBV28; D gene: .; clone size: .; J gene: TRBJ2-1; CDR3 DNA: TGTGCCAGCAGTCCCTGGGGGGCGGGAGACAATGAGCAGTTCTTC; CDR3 protein: CASSPWGAGDNEQFF
CDR3 length: 14; V gene: TRBV2; D gene: TRBD1; clone size: .; J gene: TRBJ1-4; CDR3 DNA: TGTGCCAGCTTACTGGACAGGGTAGATGAAAAACTGTTTTTT; CDR3 protein: CASLLDRVDEKLFF
CDR3 length: 15; V gene: TRBV28; D gene: TRBD1; clone size: .; J gene: TRBJ1-6; CDR3 DNA: TGTGCCAGCAGGAGAGGGACAGCTGATAATTCACCCCTCCACTTT; CDR3 protein: CASRRGTADNSPLHF
CDR3 length: 11; V gene: TRBV6-5; D gene: .; clone size: once; J gene: TRBJ1-1; CDR3 DNA: TGTGCCAGCAGTCTAGGAGACGAAGCTTTCTTT; CDR3 protein: CASSLGDEAFF
CDR3 length: 15; V gene: TRBV5-5; D gene: .; clone size: .; J gene: TRBJ1-3; CDR3 DNA: TGTGCCAGCAGCTTAGAGGTCTACACTGGAAACACCATATATTTT; CDR3 protein: CASSLEVYTGNTIYF
CDR3 length: 14; V gene: TRBV5-1; D gene: TRBD1; clone size: .; J gene: TRBJ2-2; CDR3 DNA: TGCGCCAGTGGACAGGGGGCGTCCACCGGGGAGCTGTTTTTT; CDR3 protein: CASGQGASTGELFF
CDR3 length: 15; V gene: TRBV7-2; D gene: TRBD2; clone size: .; J gene: TRBJ2-1; CDR3 DNA: TGTGCCAGCAGCAGGACTAGCGGGGGGTCAAATGAGCAGTTCTTC; CDR3 protein: CASSRTSGGSNEQFF
CDR3 length: 15; V gene: TRBV19; D gene: TRBD1; clone size: .; J gene: TRBJ1-1; CDR3 DNA: TGTGCCAGTAGTATTTCTCCGGGACAGGGCCCTGAAGCTTTCTTT; CDR3 protein: CASSISPGQGPEAFF
CDR3 length: 15; V gene: TRBV24-1; D gene: TRBD2; clone size: .; J gene: TRBJ2-3; CDR3 DNA: TGTGCCACTTCGGTCGGGGGGGCCATCCCAGATACGCAGTATTTT; CDR3 protein: CATSVGGAIPDTQYF
CDR3 length: 16; V gene: TRBV5-5; D gene: TRBD1; clone size: .; J gene: TRBJ1-2; CDR3 DNA: TGTGCCAGCACCTTATCCGGGACAGGGGTACTCTATGGCTACACCTTC; CDR3 protein: CASTLSGTGVLYGYTF
CDR3 length: 15; V gene: TRBV9; D gene: .; clone size: .; J gene: TRBJ1-1; CDR3 DNA: TGTGCCAGCAGCGTAGGCGGGACGGACTACACTGAAGCTTTCTTT; CDR3 protein: CASSVGGTDYTEAFF
CDR3 length: 12; V gene: TRBV29-1; D gene: TRBD1; clone size: .; J gene: TRBJ2-7; CDR3 DNA: TGCAGCGCCGGGGACAGTCCCTACGAGCAGTACTTC; CDR3 protein: CSAGDSPYEQYF
CDR3 length: 13; V gene: TRBV19; D gene: .; clone size: .; J gene: TRBJ1-2; CDR3 DNA: TGTGCCAGTAGTATTTTGGCAGTTTCTGGCTACACCTTC; CDR3 protein: CASSILAVSGYTF
CDR3 length: 18; V gene: TRBV5-1; D gene: TRBD1; clone size: .; J gene: TRBJ2-1; CDR3 DNA: TGCGCCAGCAGCTTTCAAGGGTGGGGACAGGGGGAATACAATGAGCAGTTCTTC; CDR3 protein: CASSFQGWGQGEYNEQFF
CDR3 length: 15; V gene: TRBV30; D gene: TRBD1; clone size: .; J gene: TRBJ1-5; CDR3 DNA: TGTGCCTGGAGTGCGGGACAGGGGCTTCATCAGCCCCAGCATTTT; CDR3 protein: CAWSAGQGLHQPQHF
CDR3 length: 12; V gene: TRBV30; D gene: .; clone size: .; J gene: TRBJ1-1; CDR3 DNA: TGTGCCTGGGGACAGTCGATCACTGAAGCTTTCTTT; CDR3 protein: CAWGQSITEAFF
CDR3 length: 15; V gene: TRBV6-5; D gene: TRBD1; clone size: .; J gene: TRBJ1-6; CDR3 DNA: TGTGCCAGCAGTTACAGAGGACAGGGTTACTATCCCCTCCACTTT; CDR3 protein: CASSYRGQGYYPLHF
CDR3 length: 11; V gene: TRBV6-5; D gene: .; clone size: once; J gene: TRBJ2-7; CDR3 DNA: TGTGCCAGCAGCCACGTCCAGGAGCAGTACTTC; CDR3 protein: CASSHVQEQYF
CDR3 length: 15; V gene: TRBV11-2; D gene: .; clone size: .; J gene: TRBJ2-7; CDR3 DNA: TGTGCCAGCACCACTTTTCAGGCAGCCTCCTACGAGCAGTACTTC; CDR3 protein: CASTTFQAASYEQYF
CDR3 length: 13; V gene: TRBV6-5; D gene: .; clone size: once; J gene: TRBJ1-6; CDR3 DNA: TGTGCCAGCAGTTACTCCAGTAATTCACCCCTCCACTTT; CDR3 protein: CASSYSSNSPLHF
CDR3 length: 16; V gene: TRBV14; D gene: TRBD1; clone size: .; J gene: TRBJ1-4; CDR3 DNA: TGTGCCAGCAGCCTACCGGGACAGGGCACTAATGAAAAACTGTTTTTT; CDR3 protein: CASSLPGQGTNEKLFF
CDR3 length: 13; V gene: TRBV29-1; D gene: .; clone size: .; J gene: TRBJ2-4; CDR3 DNA: TGCAGCGTTGAAGGAGGGTCCAAAAACATTCAGTACTTC; CDR3 protein: CSVEGGSKNIQYF
CDR3 length: 15; V gene: TRBV19; D gene: .; clone size: .; J gene: TRBJ2-1; CDR3 DNA: TGTGCCAGTAGTATGGGGCTAGCGTTATACAATGAGCAGTTCTTC; CDR3 protein: CASSMGLALYNEQFF
CDR3 length: 14; V gene: TRBV5-4; D gene: TRBD1; clone size: .; J gene: TRBJ1-3; CDR3 DNA: TGTGCCAGCACACCCCAGGGGGCTGGAAACACCATATATTTT; CDR3 protein: CASTPQGAGNTIYF
CDR3 length: 16; V gene: TRBV11-2; D gene: TRBD2; clone size: .; J gene: TRBJ2-3; CDR3 DNA: TGTGCCAGCAGCTTGGTTAGGGGACTAGCGGGAGATACGCAGTATTTT; CDR3 protein: CASSLVRGLAGDTQYF
CDR3 length: 14; V gene: TRBV3-1/TRBV3-2; D gene: .; clone size: .; J gene: TRBJ2-7; CDR3 DNA: TGTGCCAGCAGCCAAGCCCTGACAGGCTACGAGCAGTACTTC; CDR3 protein: CASSQALTGYEQYF
CDR3 length: 15; V gene: TRBV25-1; D gene: .; clone size: few; J gene: TRBJ1-4; CDR3 DNA: TGTGCCAGCAGTGCGTCCCGGACAGTCAATGAAAAACTGTTTTTT; CDR3 protein: CASSASRTVNEKLFF
CDR3 length: 13; V gene: TRBV9; D gene: .; clone size: .; J gene: TRBJ1-1; CDR3 DNA: TGTGCCAGCAGCGAAGGACTGGAGCATGAAGCTTTCTTT; CDR3 protein: CASSEGLEHEAFF